This TCR beta chain was captured in a study of blood T cell repertoires in COVID-19. This clone was recorded once. Germline loops: CDR1 SNHLY, CDR2 FYNNEI. This CDR3 is built from 16 residues. The V gene lost 2 bases and the J gene lost 0 bases, with 14 bases spanning the gap. Authors' processing steps: Nucleated cell counts were estimated from reference gene primer amplification. Assay: immunoSEQ multiplex PCR; the TCRdb copy retains only in-frame clones and omits some. The V and J calls and clone size come from that table; D and trimming were worked out from the DNA. The sample contains 280,000 or so clones, roughly 89% of which appear only once. Everyone who took part was roughly 18 to 95 years old, and they came from 20 to 25 US areas.

V is TRBV2 and J is TRBJ2-7; D call uncertain. This clonotype was obtained from a woman between 18 and 29 years old with acute COVID-19. Sequenced material: PBMCs or T cells enriched from blood (not recorded which). This chain's CDR3 is CASSEPQSANSYEQYF. The CDR3 nucleotides read TGTGCCAGCAGTGAACCCCAATCCGCGAACTCCTACGAGCAGTACTTC.